Sequencing of this TCR beta chain was carried out in a study of early T cells in non-severe SARS-CoV-2 infection. On the study more broadly: Whole-blood bulk RNA, unsorted, was sequenced, and chains were unpaired.

V was trimmed by 0 bases and J by 4 bases, leaving 7 bases between them. CDR1 LGHNA and CDR2 YNFKEQ come from the germline V gene. CDR3 length equals 15 residues. Study findings and constraints: CD4 and private specificities were missed by VDJdb matching, which favored anti-spike CD8 responses.

In the case of this clonotype: Its antigen is undetermined.

cDNA molecules, individually, were tagged with unique molecular identifiers. TCRdb re-called the 5' RACE reads through MiXCR, storing one row per CDR3 protein. Of some 38,000 distinct CDR3 sequences in the sample, around 3.9% were seen once. The chain recombines TRBV4-2 with TRBJ1-6; D gene ambiguous. The specimen sequenced was whole blood. The clonotype originates from an adult who was a healthcare worker with PCR-confirmed SARS-CoV-2 infection or an uninfected control (not recorded which). Here the CDR3 reads CASSQEGGYNSPLHF. The CDR3 DNA sequence: TGTGCCAGCAGCCAAGAAGGAGGGTATAATTCACCCCTCCACTTT.